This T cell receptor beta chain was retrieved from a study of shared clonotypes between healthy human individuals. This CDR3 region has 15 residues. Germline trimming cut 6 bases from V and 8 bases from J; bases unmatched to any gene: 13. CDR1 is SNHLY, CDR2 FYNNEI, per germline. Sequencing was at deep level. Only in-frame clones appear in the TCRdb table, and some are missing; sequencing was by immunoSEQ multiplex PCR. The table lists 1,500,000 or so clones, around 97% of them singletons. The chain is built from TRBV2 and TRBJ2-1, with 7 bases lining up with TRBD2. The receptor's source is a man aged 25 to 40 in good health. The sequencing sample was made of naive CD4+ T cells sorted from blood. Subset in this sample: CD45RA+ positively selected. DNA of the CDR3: TGTGCCAGCAGACTCCAGCTAGCGGCCAGGGATGAGCAGTTCTTC. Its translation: CASRLQLAARDEQFF. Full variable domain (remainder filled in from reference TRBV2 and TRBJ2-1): EPEVTQTPSHQVTQMGQEVILRCVPISNHLYFYWYRQILGQKVEFLVSFYNNEISEKSEIFDDQFSVERPDGSNFTLKIRSTKLEDSAMYFCASRLQLAARDEQFFGPGTRLTVL.